This T cell receptor beta chain was sequenced for a study of blood T cells in healthy people across ages. This CDR3 contains 14 residues. CDR1 and CDR2 from the germline V gene are SGHKS and YYEKEE (reference sequence). V was cut by 0 bases and J by 3 bases, with 10 bases left in between. Overall study findings and caveats: Per million T cells, TCR beta diversity dropped roughly linearly as age increased.

It was with a sample-barcoded 5' primer and a J-beta primer mix that a second PCR of roughly 7 to 12 cycles was run. Each CDR3 protein gets one entry after TCRdb re-called the 5' RACE reads with MiXCR. The table records fewer than 2 million distinct CDR3 sequences, approximately 39% of them present only once. As concerns this clonotype: The antigen remains unidentified.

Sample: blood. The chain joins TRBV5-5 to TRBJ2-7; TRBD1 or TRBD2 may be the D gene (6 bases each). The TCR sequence derives from a human donor in good health. The CDR3 nucleotides are TGTGCCAGCAGCTTGGAACAGGGAGGCTACGAGCAGTACTTC. Its translation is CASSLEQGGYEQYF.